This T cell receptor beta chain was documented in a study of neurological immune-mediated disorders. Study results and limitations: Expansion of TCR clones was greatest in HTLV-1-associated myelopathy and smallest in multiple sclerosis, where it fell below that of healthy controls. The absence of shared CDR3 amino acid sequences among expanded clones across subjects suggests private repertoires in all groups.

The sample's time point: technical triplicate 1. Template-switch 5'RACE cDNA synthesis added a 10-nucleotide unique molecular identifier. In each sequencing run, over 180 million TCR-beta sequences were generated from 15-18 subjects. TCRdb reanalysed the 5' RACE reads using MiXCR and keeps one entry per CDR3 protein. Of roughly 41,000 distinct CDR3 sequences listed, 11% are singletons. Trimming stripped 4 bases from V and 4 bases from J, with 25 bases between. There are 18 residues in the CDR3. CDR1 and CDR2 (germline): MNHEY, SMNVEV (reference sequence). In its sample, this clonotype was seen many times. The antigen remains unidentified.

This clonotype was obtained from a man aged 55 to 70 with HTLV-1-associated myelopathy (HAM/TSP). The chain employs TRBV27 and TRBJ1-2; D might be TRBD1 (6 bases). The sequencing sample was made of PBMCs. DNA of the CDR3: TGTGCCAGCAGTTATCAACGGACAGCGGACGGGTTTGGCTATGGCTACACCTTC. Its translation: CASSYQRTADGFGYGYTF.